The rows below give T cell receptor beta chains drawn from one sample of a study of T cells in Graves' hyperthyroidism and ophthalmopathy. Each CDR3 protein is one row after TCRdb ran MiXCR on the multiplex PCR reads. This table holds 500,000 to 600,000 distinct CDR3 sequences, about 20% found once. The sample consisted of blood. The receptors here all came from a man in his forties with Graves' ophthalmopathy. Each CDR3 is given with its conserved first and last residue. Fields, in order: clone size, V gene, D gene, J gene, CDR3 DNA, CDR3 protein. A D gene is named only where the DNA matches it firmly. The listing skips clone size in some rows; elsewhere it reads once, few, many or a size class.

>few|TRBV9|TRBD2|TRBJ2-3
TGTGCCAGCAGCCCTTCCGGGACTAGCGGCACAGATACGCAGTATTTT
CASSPSGTSGTDTQYF
>-|TRBV18|-|TRBJ2-5
TGTGCCAGCTCACCACCGTTCAGGGATCGGCAAGAGACCCAGTACTTC
CASSPPFRDRQETQYF
>many|TRBV11-2|TRBD2|TRBJ2-5
TGTGCCAGCTTAGATAGCGGGGGCCGCCAAGAGACCCAGTACTTC
CASLDSGGRQETQYF
>many|TRBV27|TRBD2|TRBJ2-1
TGTGCCAGCAGCACCGGGACTACTAACAATGAGCAGTTCTTC
CASSTGTTNNEQFF
>many|TRBV12-3/TRBV12-4|-|TRBJ2-3
TGTGCCAGCAGTTTAAGTTCCACTACAGATACGCAGTATTTT
CASSLSSTTDTQYF
>-|TRBV5-6|TRBD2|TRBJ2-3
TGTGCCAGCAGCTTGGCCGAGCTAGCGGGGCCCGGAGATACGCAGTATTTT
CASSLAELAGPGDTQYF
>-|TRBV6-5|-|TRBJ2-3
TGTGCCAGCAGTTACTCGACTGGCGAAGATACGCAGTATTTT
CASSYSTGEDTQYF
>-|TRBV25-1|TRBD2|TRBJ2-2
TGTGCCAGCAGCAAGGCACTAGCGGGAGGGCGCGGGGAGCTGTTTTTT
CASSKALAGGRGELFF
>few|TRBV20-1|-|TRBJ1-4
TGCAGTGCTAGAGCGCCGGGAACAACTAATGAAAAACTGTTTTTT
CSARAPGTTNEKLFF
>few|TRBV6-6|-|TRBJ1-2
TGTGCCAGCAGTTACGACAGGATCTATGGCTACACCTTC
CASSYDRIYGYTF
>-|TRBV7-6|TRBD2|TRBJ2-2
TGTGCCAGCAGCTTAGAAGCGGGGGCCAACACCGGGGAGCTGTTTTTT
CASSLEAGANTGELFF
>many|TRBV5-1|TRBD1|TRBJ2-3
TGCGCCAGCAGCTTGGAGACAGGGGGGTGGTCCCACACAGATACGCAGTATTTT
CASSLETGGWSHTDTQYF
>many|TRBV3-1|-|TRBJ2-4
TGTGCCAGCGGCACCGAAAACATTCAGTACTTC
CASGTENIQYF
>-|TRBV20-1|-|TRBJ2-1
TGCAGTGCGTACCCGGCCCAGGAGGTTTACAATGAGCAGTTCTTC
CSAYPAQEVYNEQFF
>-|TRBV6-2/TRBV6-3|-|TRBJ1-1
TGTGCCAGCAGTGACTACAGGGTGAACACTGAAGCTTTCTTT
CASSDYRVNTEAFF
>many|TRBV12-3/TRBV12-4|-|TRBJ1-1
TGTGCCAGCAGTTTAGAGGGGGGCAACACTGAAGCTTTCTTT
CASSLEGGNTEAFF
>-|TRBV30|-|TRBJ1-5
TGTGCCTGGAGTTTGGGAGCCAATCAGCCCCAGCATTTT
CAWSLGANQPQHF
>few|TRBV19|-|TRBJ2-3
TGTGCCAGTAGGACTAGGGATACGCAGTATTTT
CASRTRDTQYF
>once|TRBV29-1|-|TRBJ1-4
TGCAGCGGGCTCAATTCCCCTAATGAAAAACTGTTTTTT
CSGLNSPNEKLFF
>-|TRBV5-1|-|TRBJ1-2
TGCGCCAGCGGGGACGGATCTAACTATGGCTACACCTTC
CASGDGSNYGYTF
>many|TRBV28|TRBD1|TRBJ2-1
TGTGCCAGCCGGTACAGGGGGCTTACCCCAAATGAGCAGTTCTTC
CASRYRGLTPNEQFF
>many|TRBV28|-|TRBJ1-4
TGTGCCAGCAGTATAGCGGGGGAGACAGCCCTCAAGGATGAAAAACTGTTTTTT
CASSIAGETALKDEKLFF
>-|TRBV12-3/TRBV12-4|-|TRBJ1-1
TGTGCCAGCAGTTTGTGGGGAACGGCGAACACTGAAGCTTTCTTT
CASSLWGTANTEAFF
>many|TRBV30|-|TRBJ1-5
TGTGCCTGGGGCCCCCCCGGTCAGCCCCAGCATTTT
CAWGPPGQPQHF
>many|TRBV5-1|TRBD2|TRBJ2-3
TGCGCCAGCAGCTTGGGGACTAGCGCCGATACGCAGTATTTT
CASSLGTSADTQYF
>-|TRBV7-6|-|TRBJ2-5
TGTGCCAGCAGCGCCGCGGGACAGCGAGAGACCCAGTACTTC
CASSAAGQRETQYF
>many|TRBV5-1|TRBD1|TRBJ1-2
TGCGCCAGCAGCCCGCAACCCGACAGGGCCCTCTATGGCTACACCTTC
CASSPQPDRALYGYTF
>many|TRBV7-3|-|TRBJ1-1
TGTGCCAGCAGCTTCGCCAAGAACACTGAAGCTTTCTTT
CASSFAKNTEAFF
>-|TRBV11-2|TRBD2|TRBJ2-5
TGTGCCAGCAGCCACGGCCTTCGAGCGGGGGGGCGCCGAGAGACCCAGTACTTC
CASSHGLRAGGRRETQYF
>few|TRBV20-1|-|TRBJ1-5
TGCAGTGCGAAGAGAGGGGGGGTCGGTAATCAGGCCCAGCATTTT
CSAKRGGVGNQAQHF
>few|TRBV9|-|TRBJ2-1
TGTGCCAGCAGCGTAGAAATAGCAGACTACAATGAGCAGTTCTTC
CASSVEIADYNEQFF
>many|TRBV2|-|TRBJ2-7
TGTGCCAGCACCCGGGACTTGGCATACGAGCAGTACTTC
CASTRDLAYEQYF
>-|TRBV19|-|TRBJ2-5
TGTGCCAGTAGCCCTGGTAATCCGGGAGCAGGGACCCAGTACTTC
CASSPGNPGAGTQYF
>many|TRBV3-1|-|TRBJ1-2
TGTGCCAGCAGCCAAGCAGGGGTAAACTATGGCTACACCTTC
CASSQAGVNYGYTF
>few|TRBV5-1|-|TRBJ2-5
TGCGCCAGCAGCTATATGGGGCGGGATGAAGAGACCCAGTACTTC
CASSYMGRDEETQYF
>many|TRBV30|TRBD1|TRBJ1-1
TGTGCCTGGGAAACCGGGACAGGGAACACTGAAGCTTTCTTT
CAWETGTGNTEAFF
>-|TRBV7-9|-|TRBJ1-5
TGTGCCAGCAGCTTAGGGACTGCTTTGTATCAGCCCCAGCATTTT
CASSLGTALYQPQHF
>many|TRBV2|-|TRBJ2-2
TGTGCCTCTACTGGGGGACCACGGAACACCGGGGAGCTGTTTTTT
CASTGGPRNTGELFF
>few|TRBV30|TRBD2|TRBJ2-3
TGTGCCTGGACCAATGGGGGGGTGAAAGATACGCAGTATTTT
CAWTNGGVKDTQYF
>-|TRBV6-1|-|TRBJ1-2
TGTGCCAGCAGTCCTCGTAAGGAGGTCTCGGGAGGCTACACCTTC
CASSPRKEVSGGYTF
>many|TRBV12-3/TRBV12-4|-|TRBJ2-3
TGTGCCAGCAGTTCCCCGGGAAACCCTGTAGATACGCAGTATTTT
CASSSPGNPVDTQYF
>many|TRBV12-3/TRBV12-4|TRBD2|TRBJ2-3
TGTGCCAGCACCCTTGGGGCGGGAGTTGCGAATACGCAGTATTTT
CASTLGAGVANTQYF
>-|TRBV7-3|TRBD2|TRBJ2-5
TGTGCCAGCAGTCCTCGGGGCGCGGGGGGACAAGAGACCCAGTACTTC
CASSPRGAGGQETQYF
>few|TRBV20-1|TRBD2|TRBJ2-1
TGCAGTGCTAGCGACCCCTTAGCGGGACTAAGCTCCTACAATGAGCAGTTCTTC
CSASDPLAGLSSYNEQFF
>-|TRBV11-3|TRBD1|TRBJ2-1
TGTGCCAGCAGCCCGGGGGACAGGGGGCTCGACAATGAGCAGTTCTTC
CASSPGDRGLDNEQFF
>-|TRBV12-3/TRBV12-4|-|TRBJ2-7
TGTGCCAGCAGTTCGGGGGTTGAGCAGTACTTC
CASSSGVEQYF
>-|TRBV12-3/TRBV12-4|-|TRBJ2-1
TGTGCTACTAGAGGCGGGAATGAGCAGTTCTTC
CATRGGNEQFF
>few|TRBV10-3|-|TRBJ2-1
TGTGCCATCAGTGACGGGGGATCCGGAATTGAGCAGTTCTTC
CAISDGGSGIEQFF
>-|TRBV6-2/TRBV6-3|TRBD1|TRBJ1-1
TGTGCCAGCAGTTACGTGAGGACAGGGACCAACACTGAAGCTTTCTTT
CASSYVRTGTNTEAFF
>many|TRBV7-3|TRBD2|TRBJ2-1
TGTGCCAGCAGCTCGTCGACTAGCGGGGGCCCCTACAATGAGCAGTTCTTC
CASSSSTSGGPYNEQFF
>many|TRBV7-2|TRBD1|TRBJ2-2
TGTGCCAGCAGCTTAGTGACAGGGGTTTTTACCGGGGAGCTGTTTTTT
CASSLVTGVFTGELFF
>-|TRBV6-2/TRBV6-3|TRBD2|TRBJ2-7
TGTGCCAGCAGTTACGGGACTAGCGGGAGTTTCGAGCAGTACTTC
CASSYGTSGSFEQYF
>many|TRBV5-1|-|TRBJ2-3
TGTGCCAGCAGTTTGGATGGAGGCACAGATACGCAGTATTTT
CASSLDGGTDTQYF
>few|TRBV6-1|-|TRBJ1-1
TGTGCCAGCAGTGAAATGCGAGCCACTGAAGCTTTCTTT
CASSEMRATEAFF
>-|TRBV24-1|TRBD1|TRBJ2-3
TGTGCCACCAAAAGGGACAGGGAAGGAGATACGCAGTATTTT
CATKRDREGDTQYF